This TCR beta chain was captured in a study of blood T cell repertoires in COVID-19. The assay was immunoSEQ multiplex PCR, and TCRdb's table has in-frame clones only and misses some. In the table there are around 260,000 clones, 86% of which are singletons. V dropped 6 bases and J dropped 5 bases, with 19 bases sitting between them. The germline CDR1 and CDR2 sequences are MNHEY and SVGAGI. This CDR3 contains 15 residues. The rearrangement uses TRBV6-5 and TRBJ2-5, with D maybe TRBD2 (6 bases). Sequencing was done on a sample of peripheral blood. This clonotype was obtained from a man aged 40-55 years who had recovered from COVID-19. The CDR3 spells CASSSSGLSQETQYF. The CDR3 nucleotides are TGTGCCAGCAGCTCGTCGGGACTCTCCCAGGAGACCCAGTACTTC.